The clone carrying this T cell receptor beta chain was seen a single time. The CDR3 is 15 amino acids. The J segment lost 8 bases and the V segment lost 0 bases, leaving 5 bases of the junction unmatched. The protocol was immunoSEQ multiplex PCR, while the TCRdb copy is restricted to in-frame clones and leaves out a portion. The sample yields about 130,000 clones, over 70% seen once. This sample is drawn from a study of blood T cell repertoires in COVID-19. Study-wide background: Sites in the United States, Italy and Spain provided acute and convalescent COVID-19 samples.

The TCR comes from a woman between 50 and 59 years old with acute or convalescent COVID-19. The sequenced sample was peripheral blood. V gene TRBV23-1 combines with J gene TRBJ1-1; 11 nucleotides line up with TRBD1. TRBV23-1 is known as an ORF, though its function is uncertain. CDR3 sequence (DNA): TGCGCCAGCAGTCAATCCACGGACAGGGGGCGCGAAGCTTTCTTT. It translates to CASSQSTDRGREAFF.